This T cell receptor (beta chain) was observed in a study of T-cell reconstitution after alpha-beta-depleted transplantation in children. Germline loops: CDR1 SGHTA, CDR2 FQGNSA. Losses at the gene ends were 5 bases for V and 4 bases for J; bases not matched to a gene: 16. The CDR3 sequence is 17 residues long. Construction of the TCRbeta library involved unique molecular identifiers. A single record per CDR3 protein comes from TCRdb applying MiXCR to the PCR reads. Of around 600,000 distinct CDR3 sequences listed, roughly 17% were seen once; the top ten hold 0.85% to 1.3%. In this sample, this clonotype turned up many times.

The chain carries TRBV7-2 and TRBJ1-1, with 7 positions matching TRBD1. The sequencing used PBMCs from the stem cell graft donor, collected from the stem cell graft. The TCR comes from a human donor who donated a stem cell graft to a child with acute myeloid leukemia. The CDR3 nucleotides are TGTGCCAGCAGCCTGACAGGGAGGGGGAGTGGGGGCACTGAAGCTTTCTTT. It is translated as CASSLTGRGSGGTEAFF. Using reference TRBV7-2 and TRBJ1-1 for the parts outside the CDR3, the full variable domain is GAGVSQSPSNKVTEKGKDVELRCDPISGHTALYWYRQSLGQGLEFLIYFQGNSAPDKSGLPSDRFSAERTGGSVSTLTIQRTQQEDSAVYLCASSLTGRGSGGTEAFFGQGTRLTVV.